A single sample is the source of the 20 T cell receptor beta chains below, sequenced in a study of early T cells in non-severe SARS-CoV-2 infection. Each CDR3 protein is one row after TCRdb ran MiXCR on the 5' RACE reads. The sample consists of about 30,000 distinct CDR3 sequences, around 6% of them appearing once. The sample was whole blood. The receptors shown here come from an adult who was a healthcare worker with PCR-confirmed SARS-CoV-2 infection or an uninfected control (not recorded which).

Many counts were recorded for this clonotype. The chain couples TRBV20-1 to TRBJ2-5; D is undetermined. Germline CDR1 reads DFQATT; CDR2 reads SNEGSKA (reference sequence). V was pared by 1 base and J by 0 bases, with 3 bases between. The CDR3 has 12 residues. CDR3 nucleotides: TGCAGTGCTAGAGGCTACCAAGAGACCCAGTACTTC. This gives the protein CSARGYQETQYF.

This clonotype has ten or more counts. This sequence joins TRBV7-2 and TRBJ1-6; D gene uncertain. Trimming took off 3 bases at V and 7 bases at J, with 13 bases between the two ends. Looked up from germline, CDR1 is SGHTA and CDR2 is FQGNSA. This CDR3 has 15 amino acids. The CDR3: CASSFPGKRNSPLHF. The CDR3 coding sequence is TGTGCCAGCAGCTTCCCGGGGAAACGGAATTCACCCCTCCACTTT.

The chain has TRBV25-1 and TRBJ2-5; D ambiguous. V dropped 4 bases and J dropped 5 bases, with 14 bases sitting between them. The CDR3 totals 14 residues. Germline CDR1 reads MGHDK; CDR2 reads SYGVNS. CDR3 nucleotide sequence: TGTGCCAGCAGTGGCGACACCGTCTCGGAGACCCAGTACTTC. This sequence encodes CASSGDTVSETQYF. Combining the CDR3 with reference TRBV25-1 and TRBJ2-5 gives the whole variable domain EADIYQTPRYLVIGTGKKITLECSQTMGHDKMYWYQQDPGMELHLIHYSYGVNSTEKGDLSSESTVSRIRTEHFPLTLESARPSHTSQYLCASSGDTVSETQYFGPGTRLLVL.

There are many counts of this clonotype. The V call is TRBV7-9, the J call TRBJ2-1; D unresolved. The CDR3 consists of 19 residues. In germline, CDR1 is SEHNR, CDR2 FQNEAQ (reference sequence). V lost 3 bases and J 0 bases, leaving 21 bases between the germline ends. CDR3 loop: CASSFPRDPLIVSYNEQFF. CDR3 nucleotides: TGTGCCAGCAGCTTTCCCAGAGACCCTCTTATCGTCTCCTACAATGAGCAGTTCTTC.

This clonotype was recorded at least ten times. CDR3 bases: TGTGCCAGCAGCTCGCACAGGGATTCGCCCTACAATGAGCAGTTCTTC. Translating gives CASSSHRDSPYNEQFF. The chain couples TRBV7-9 to TRBJ2-1, with D possibly TRBD1 on 6 matching bases. Germline values: CDR1 SEHNR, CDR2 FQNEAQ (reference sequence). This CDR3 region has 16 residues. Trimming stripped 4 bases from V and 2 bases from J, with 15 bases between.

This clonotype was seen many times. The rearrangement joins TRBV7-2 to TRBJ2-7; tentative D call: TRBD1 (6 bases). The CDR3 is made up of 13 amino acids. The germline V gene has CDR1 SGHTA and CDR2 FQGNSA. V gave up 4 bases and J gave up 0 bases, with 7 bases separating them. In DNA, the CDR3 is TGTGCCAGCAGCTACAGGGACTCCTACGAGCAGTACTTC. Translation gives CASSYRDSYEQYF.

This clonotype was observed many times. This chain joins TRBV12-5 and TRBJ2-2, with TRBD1 as a possible D gene (5 bases). The ends were cut back, 0 bases at V and 4 bases at J, with 12 bases in the middle. The CDR3 has 16 residues. Germline lookup yields CDR1 LGHNT and CDR2 FRNRAP. CDR3 nucleotides: TGTGCTAGTGGTTTGGTACTAAAGGACACCACCGGGGAGCTGTTTTTT. Protein product: CASGLVLKDTTGELFF. Full variable domain (remainder filled in from reference TRBV12-5 and TRBJ2-2): DARVTQTPRHKVTEMGQEVTMRCQPILGHNTVFWYRQTMMQGLELLAYFRNRAPLDDSGMPKDRFSAEMPDATLATLKIQPSEPRDSAVYFCASGLVLKDTTGELFFGEGSRLTVL.

This clonotype has a handful of counts. V gene TRBV14 combines with J gene TRBJ2-3, with TRBD2 matching 11 bases. Looked up from germline, CDR1 is SGHDN and CDR2 is FVKESK. V trimming: 6 bases; J trimming: 5 bases; junction bases outside the gene matches: 13. The CDR3 loop spans 17 amino acids. The CDR3 spells CASSQNSGGAYRDTQYF. The CDR3 region has the DNA TGTGCCAGCAGTCAAAATAGCGGGGGGGCCTATAGAGATACGCAGTATTTT.

This sequence joins TRBV7-9 and TRBJ1-2; 11 nucleotides align to TRBD1. CDR3 size: 14 residues. Trimming took 5 bases from V and 6 from J; bases not matched to a gene: 5. Germline-derived CDR1 and CDR2 are SEHNR and FQNEAQ (reference sequence). CDR3: CASSPGQGEDGYTF. CDR3 DNA: TGTGCCAGCAGCCCGGGACAGGGGGAAGATGGCTACACCTTC.

The sample holds a few counts of this clonotype. This chain links TRBV5-4 with TRBJ2-7, with D tentatively TRBD2 (5 bases). The CDR3 loop spans 12 amino acids. The germline V and J ends were trimmed by 4 bases and 0 bases, with 5 bases remaining between them. CDR1 is SGHNT and CDR2 is YYREEE in the germline V gene (reference sequence). The CDR3 bases are TGTGCCAGCAGCGCGGGCTCCTACGAGCAGTACTTC. Its protein product is CASSAGSYEQYF.

This clonotype occurred many times. V gene TRBV12-3 or TRBV12-4 combines with J gene TRBJ1-5; no clear D gene. The ends were cut back, 5 bases at V and 3 bases at J, with 17 bases in the middle. The CDR3 runs to 16 residues. DNA of the CDR3: TGTGCCAGCAGTCGTATTACTTGGGCCGTCAATCAGCCCCAGCATTTT. Translating gives CASSRITWAVNQPQHF.

The CDR3 nucleotides read TGCGCCAGTTCCGTTCGACTAGCGGAGAATGAGCAGTTCTTC. Encoded protein: CASSVRLAENEQFF. V gene TRBV5-1 combines with J gene TRBJ2-1; TRBD2 aligns across 9 bases. J gave up 7 bases and V 8 bases, and 10 bases lay outside the gene matches. This CDR3 is built from 14 residues. Per the germline V gene, CDR1 is SGHRS and CDR2 is YFSETQ.

This clonotype was seen repeatedly, ten times or more. This rearrangement joins TRBV5-1 to TRBJ2-1; 7 bases map to TRBD1. Germline CDR1 SGHRS, CDR2 YFSETQ. This CDR3 is built from 17 residues. V gave up 5 bases and J gave up 7 bases; unmatched junction bases: 18. The CDR3 sequence: CASSNAAMTGIRNEQFF. For the CDR3, the DNA is TGCGCCAGCAGTAACGCCGCAATGACAGGGATCAGGAATGAGCAGTTCTTC.

Ten or more counts support this clonotype. This rearrangement joins TRBV5-1 to TRBJ2-7, with TRBD1 matching 9 bases. This CDR3 region has 14 residues. From germline, CDR1 is SGHRS and CDR2 YFSETQ. Trimming took 5 bases from V and 4 from J; bases not matched to a gene: 7. CDR3 coding DNA: TGCGCCAGCAGTAACGGACAGGGGAGTTACGAGCAGTACTTC. It is translated as CASSNGQGSYEQYF.

This clonotype was seen repeatedly, ten times or more. The V call is TRBV20-1, the J call TRBJ2-7; TRBD1 matches at 9 bases. V lost 6 bases, J lost 2 bases, and 11 bases stayed unmatched. CDR1 DFQATT and CDR2 SNEGSKA come from the germline V gene (reference sequence). The CDR3 totals 15 residues. The CDR3 sequence: CSAPPLDRGTYEQYF. CDR3 nucleotides: TGCAGTGCCCCACCCCTGGACAGGGGTACCTACGAGCAGTACTTC.

This clonotype has at least ten counts. The chain is built from TRBV29-1 and TRBJ1-1; D is perhaps TRBD1 (5 bases). V was trimmed by 7 bases and J by 7 bases, leaving 16 bases between them. The CDR3 runs 12 residues. From germline, CDR1 is SQVTM and CDR2 ANQGSEA. The CDR3 protein is CSGGLRGSEAFF. The DNA for the CDR3 is TGCAGCGGTGGGTTGCGGGGCAGTGAAGCTTTCTTT.

Concerning this clonotype: With a much larger clone just one base away, this may be a read error. J is TRBJ2-6 and V is TRBV6-1, with 7 nucleotides matching TRBD1. CDR1 MNHNS and CDR2 SASEGT come from the germline V gene. The CDR3 covers 15 residues. V dropped 5 bases and J dropped 6; count of bases not matched to a gene: 7. The CDR3 loop is CASSPTGAEANVLTF. The CDR3 DNA is TGTGCCAGCAGTCCTACAGGGGCCGAGGCCAACGTCCTGACTTTC.

The rearrangement joins TRBV19 to TRBJ1-6; 10 bases align to TRBD1. The trim removed 6 bases at V and 8 bases at J, leaving 1 base unmatched. This CDR3 spans 13 amino acids. Germline lookup yields CDR1 LNHDA and CDR2 SQIVND (reference sequence). CDR3 in amino acids: CASSGQGDSPLHF. CDR3 nucleotide sequence: TGTGCCAGTAGCGGACAGGGGGATTCACCCCTCCACTTT. Based on the CDR3 plus reference TRBV19 and TRBJ1-6, the full variable domain is DGGITQSPKYLFRKEGQNVTLSCEQNLNHDAMYWYRQDPGQGLRLIYYSQIVNDFQKGDIAEGYSVSREKKESFPLTVTSAQKNPTAFYLCASSGQGDSPLHFGNGTRLTVT.

This clonotype was recorded many times. V usage is TRBV6-1 and J usage is TRBJ2-3; the D gene is possibly TRBD1 (6 bases). V lost 7 bases to trimming and J lost 0 bases, with 17 bases between them. Germline lookup yields CDR1 MNHNS and CDR2 SASEGT. CDR3 length equals 16 residues. CDR3 amino acids: CASTLTGYPSTDTQYF. CDR3 DNA sequence: TGTGCCAGCACTCTGACAGGATACCCTAGCACAGATACGCAGTATTTT.

This clonotype was detected a few times. The rearrangement uses TRBV27 and TRBJ1-6; D is unresolved. In germline, CDR1 is MNHEY, CDR2 SMNVEV (reference sequence). The CDR3 contains 17 residues. V was trimmed by 6 bases and J by 2 bases, leaving 17 bases between them. This chain's CDR3 is CASSARGSRTYNSPLHF. CDR3 nucleotides: TGTGCCAGCAGCGCCCGGGGATCGAGGACCTATAATTCACCCCTCCACTTT.